This TCR beta chain was captured by sequencing in a study of cytomegalovirus exposure and HLA in healthy donors. Study observations and caveats: For cytomegalovirus status, the classifier reportedly gave diagnoses with high specificity and sensitivity. According to a subsequent analysis, TCR clusters from the first cohort were inclined to appear together in the 120 validation repertoires.

CDR3 length equals 15 residues. The junction had 12 bases not matched to a gene; V was cut back by 4 bases and J by 7 bases. From germline, CDR1 is MNHEY and CDR2 SMNVEV (reference sequence). The assay was immunoSEQ multiplex PCR, and TCRdb's table has in-frame clones only and misses some. The sample contains more than 95,000 clones, around 90% of which appear only once. Only a few counts were recorded for this clone. Its target is not known. This receptor was identified in a woman between 18 and 29 years old in good health and CMV-seronegative. Sequencing was done on a sample of PBMCs. The J gene is TRBJ2-5, the V gene TRBV27; the match to TRBD1 covers 7 bases. CDR3 in amino acids: CASSSTGHFGGTQYF. CDR3 sequence (DNA): TGTGCCAGCAGTTCGACAGGGCATTTCGGAGGGACCCAGTACTTC.